This is a list of T cell receptor beta chains from one sample in a study of cytomegalovirus exposure and HLA in healthy donors. The data were produced by immunoSEQ multiplex PCR, yet TCRdb's version contains in-frame clones alone and is incomplete. The table records 180,000 or so clones, around 68% of them present only once. The specimen was PBMCs. Receptors were obtained from a man aged 35 to 55 in good health and CMV-seronegative. Both conserved end residues are part of each CDR3. D genes are given only for firm matches. Rows may omit the clone size; those that give it use once, few, many or a size class.

TRBD2 | TRBJ2-3 | once | TRBV10-3 | CAIKAGVSTDTQYF | TGTGCCATCAAAGCGGGGGTAAGCACAGATACGCAGTATTTT
TRBD2 | TRBJ2-5 | NA | TRBV5-1 | CASSLASRGYQETQYF | TGCGCCAGCAGCTTGGCCTCGCGGGGGTACCAAGAGACCCAGTACTTC
TRBD1 | TRBJ1-5 | NA | TRBV19 | CASSMRGQGANQPQHF | TGTGCCAGTAGTATGAGGGGACAGGGGGCCAATCAGCCCCAGCATTTT
NA | TRBJ1-1 | few | TRBV20-1 | CSALEVREAFF | TGCAGTGCTCTCGAGGTACGGGAAGCTTTCTTT
NA | TRBJ2-1 | NA | TRBV29-1 | CSADGTSSYNEQFF | TGCAGCGCCGATGGGACAAGCAGCTACAATGAGCAGTTCTTC
NA | TRBJ1-1 | NA | TRBV5-6 | CASSNRPGPGTEAFF | TGTGCCAGCAGCAACAGGCCCGGGCCGGGCACTGAAGCTTTCTTT
NA | TRBJ1-1 | few | TRBV6-5 | CASSYSQENTEAFF | TGTGCCAGCAGTTACTCGCAGGAAAACACTGAAGCTTTCTTT
TRBD2 | TRBJ2-7 | NA | TRBV9 | CASSVGSGSDEQYF | TGTGCCAGCAGCGTAGGAAGCGGGAGCGACGAGCAGTACTTC
NA | TRBJ2-7 | NA | TRBV6-1 | CASKDTNSYEQYF | TGTGCCAGCAAGGACACCAACTCCTACGAGCAGTACTTC
TRBD2 | TRBJ2-5 | NA | TRBV7-2 | CASSFNGGAVETQYF | TGTGCCAGCAGCTTCAACGGGGGGGCGGTCGAGACCCAGTACTTC
NA | TRBJ2-3 | few | TRBV28 | CASSSSGDSTDTQYF | TGTGCCAGCAGTTCCTCAGGGGATAGCACAGATACGCAGTATTTT
NA | TRBJ2-5 | NA | TRBV6-1 | CASSLNSGPQETQYF | TGTGCCAGCAGCCTTAACTCAGGGCCGCAAGAGACCCAGTACTTC
TRBD1 | TRBJ2-7 | NA | TRBV18 | CASSPTGGSYEQYF | TGTGCCAGCTCACCGACAGGGGGGTCCTACGAGCAGTACTTC
NA | TRBJ2-5 | NA | TRBV6-5 | CASKADNQETQYF | TGTGCCAGCAAGGCGGACAACCAAGAGACCCAGTACTTC
NA | TRBJ1-1 | NA | TRBV29-1 | CSARGMNTEAFF | TGCAGCGCGAGGGGGATGAACACTGAAGCTTTCTTT
NA | TRBJ2-3 | NA | TRBV6-1 | CASTPGTSGTDTQYF | TGTGCCAGCACCCCCGGGACAAGTGGCACAGATACGCAGTATTTT
NA | TRBJ1-5 | NA | TRBV28 | CASSFPGLRQPQHF | TGTGCCAGCAGTTTTCCCGGGTTAAGGCAGCCCCAGCATTTT
TRBD1 | TRBJ1-2 | NA | TRBV6-5 | CASSPGGPKYGYTF | TGTGCCAGCAGCCCAGGGGGCCCGAAGTATGGCTACACCTTC
NA | TRBJ1-1 | few | TRBV2 | CASGGETEAFF | TGTGCCAGCGGCGGCGAGACTGAAGCTTTCTTT
TRBD1 | TRBJ1-6 | NA | TRBV7-2 | CASSRDRGQSYNSPLHF | TGTGCCAGCAGCCGGGACAGGGGGCAATCCTATAATTCACCCCTCCACTTT
TRBD1 | TRBJ1-5 | few | TRBV30 | CAWSVPTGGNQPQHF | TGTGCCTGGAGTGTACCGACAGGGGGGAATCAGCCCCAGCATTTT
TRBD1 | TRBJ2-7 | NA | TRBV6-1 | CASSEGTGGSYEQYF | TGTGCCAGCAGTGAAGGGACAGGGGGCTCCTACGAGCAGTACTTC
NA | TRBJ2-7 | NA | TRBV14 | CASRFNQGNEQYF | TGTGCCAGCAGGTTTAACCAGGGGAACGAGCAGTACTTC
NA | TRBJ2-7 | few | TRBV6-5 | CASSYSRYEQYF | TGTGCCAGCAGTTACTCCCGCTACGAGCAGTACTTC
TRBD1 | TRBJ2-2 | few | TRBV18 | CASSPTGGVTGELFF | TGTGCCAGCTCCCCCACAGGGGGTGTCACCGGGGAGCTGTTTTTT
TRBD1 | TRBJ1-2 | NA | TRBV25-1 | CASIGTGGFSGYTF | TGTGCCAGCATTGGGACAGGGGGCTTTTCTGGCTACACCTTC
NA | TRBJ1-4 | once | TRBV9 | CASSVVDSTNEKLFF | TGTGCCAGCAGCGTAGTAGACTCAACTAATGAAAAACTGTTTTTT
NA | TRBJ1-1 | NA | TRBV19 | CASSIVEGAEAFF | TGTGCCAGTAGTATAGTCGAGGGGGCTGAAGCTTTCTTT
NA | TRBJ2-6 | few | TRBV19 | CASTPRTARNSGANVLTF | TGTGCCAGTACCCCCCGGACAGCCCGTAACTCTGGGGCCAACGTCCTGACTTTC
TRBD2 | TRBJ2-7 | NA | TRBV28 | CASSFRAPPSGGPPSYEQYF | TGTGCCAGCAGCTTCAGGGCCCCACCTAGCGGGGGACCTCCGTCCTACGAGCAGTACTTC
NA | TRBJ2-7 | few | TRBV6-1 | CASSESGSSYEQYF | TGTGCCAGCAGTGAATCCGGTAGCTCCTACGAGCAGTACTTC
TRBD1 | TRBJ2-6 | NA | TRBV10-3 | CAISGPQGGVPFSGANVLTF | TGTGCCATCAGTGGCCCACAGGGGGGAGTACCATTCTCTGGGGCCAACGTCCTGACTTTC
TRBD1 | TRBJ1-5 | NA | TRBV25-1 | CASSAAGGYSNQPQHF | TGTGCCAGCAGTGCGGCAGGGGGATATAGCAATCAGCCCCAGCATTTT